Following are 32 T cell receptor beta chains from one sample sequenced in a study of tumor-infiltrating lymphocytes in localized non-small cell lung cancer. The data were produced by immunoSEQ multiplex PCR, yet TCRdb's version contains in-frame clones alone and is incomplete. The table records about 16,000 clones, roughly 69% of them present only once. Sequenced sample: lung tumor tissue. Receptors were obtained from a human donor with non-small cell lung cancer.

This rearrangement joins TRBV21-1 to TRBJ2-1. TRBV21-1 is marked as a pseudogene. The CDR3 has 17 residues. The CDR3 DNA sequence: TGTGCCAGCAGCAAAGGTTTCGGCAGGAGCTCCTACAATGAGCAGTTCTTC. Translation: CASSKGFGRSSYNEQFF.

This rearrangement joins TRBV5-6 to TRBJ2-1; D ambiguous. Trimming took 4 bases from V and 7 from J, leaving 12 bases between them. The CDR3 covers 13 residues. Germline V gene data show CDR1 as SGHDT and CDR2 as YYEEEE. The CDR3 nucleotides are TGTGCCAGCAGCATTGCCGTAGCAAATGAGCAGTTCTTC. Its translation is CASSIAVANEQFF. Full variable domain (rest looked up from reference TRBV5-6 and TRBJ2-1): DAGVTQSPTHLIKTRGQQVTLRCSPKSGHDTVSWYQQALGQGPQFIFQYYEEEERQRGNFPDRFSGHQFPNYSSELNVNALLLGDSALYLCASSIAVANEQFFGPGTRLTVL.

This chain links TRBV7-7 with TRBJ2-2; possible D gene TRBD2, 5 bases. In germline, CDR1 is SSHAT, CDR2 FNYEAQ (reference sequence). V gave up 2 bases and J gave up 2 bases, with 9 bases separating them. The length of the CDR3 is 15 residues. CDR3 sequence reads: CASSLSGDNTGELFF. The CDR3, as DNA: TGTGCCAGCAGCTTATCCGGGGATAACACCGGGGAGCTGTTTTTT.

By share, this clone ranks as medium-sized. The chain links TRBV13 to TRBJ1-1; D is uncertain. CDR3 size: 16 residues. V was cut by 2 bases and J by 0 bases, with 13 bases left in between. CDR1 and CDR2 (germline): PRHDT, FYEKMQ (reference sequence). CDR3 DNA sequence: TGTGCCAGCAGCTTAAGAGGGTCGGGGTTGAACACTGAAGCTTTCTTT. It codes for CASSLRGSGLNTEAFF.

This clone showed up just a few times. The chain carries TRBV2 and TRBJ2-7; D perhaps matches TRBD1 (5 bases). The germline V gene has CDR1 SNHLY and CDR2 FYNNEI. There are 15 residues in the CDR3. The ends were cut back, 4 bases at V and 2 bases at J, with 15 bases in the middle. The CDR3 DNA reads as TGTGCCAGCAGTGCCGGGCAGGGTACGACCTACGAGCAGTACTTC. It is translated as CASSAGQGTTYEQYF.

The chain carries TRBV5-6 and TRBJ2-5; D is possibly TRBD1 (6 bases). With 0 bases removed from V and 5 bases from J, the gap between germline ends came to 11 bases. The CDR3 has 14 amino acids. CDR1 SGHDT and CDR2 YYEEEE come from the germline V gene. The CDR3 bases are TGTGCCAGCAGCTTGGGGGGGCCCTCCGAGACCCAGTACTTC. It specifies CASSLGGPSETQYF. Using reference TRBV5-6 and TRBJ2-5 for the parts outside the CDR3, the full variable domain is DAGVTQSPTHLIKTRGQQVTLRCSPKSGHDTVSWYQQALGQGPQFIFQYYEEEERQRGNFPDRFSGHQFPNYSSELNVNALLLGDSALYLCASSLGGPSETQYFGPGTRLLVL.

CDR3 DNA: TGTGCCAGCAGCACAGGGGCCTCGGTTAATGAGCAGTTCTTC. Its translation: CASSTGASVNEQFF. The chain joins TRBV7-9 to TRBJ2-1, with TRBD1 matching 7 bases. V lost 5 bases and J lost 7; bases outside the gene matches: 8. The CDR3 spans 14 residues. The germline V gene has CDR1 SEHNR and CDR2 FQNEAQ (reference sequence).

This chain connects TRBV6-5 to TRBJ2-7, with 7 nucleotides matching TRBD2. Germline V gene data show CDR1 as MNHEY and CDR2 as SVGAGI. This CDR3 has 16 residues. Losses at the gene ends were 4 bases for V and 3 bases for J; bases not matched to a gene: 12. CDR3 sequence: CASSSPSSGPFYEQYF. The CDR3 region has the DNA TGTGCCAGCAGTTCTCCTTCTAGCGGCCCTTTCTACGAGCAGTACTTC.

The V and J genes are TRBV14 and TRBJ2-3; D is uncertain. The CDR3 is made up of 13 amino acids. CDR1 and CDR2 (germline): SGHDN, FVKESK. Trimming took 1 base from V and 5 from J, leaving 7 bases between them. CDR3 sequence (DNA): TGTGCCAGCAGCCAAGTTTGGGGAGATACGCAGTATTTT. This gives the protein CASSQVWGDTQYF.

The genes are TRBV7-9 and TRBJ1-2; 9 nucleotides agree with TRBD1. The J segment lost 6 bases and the V segment lost 5 bases, leaving 13 bases of the junction unmatched. Germline values: CDR1 SEHNR, CDR2 FQNEAQ (reference sequence). The length of the CDR3 is 16 residues. CDR3 DNA: TGTGCCAGCAGCACAAGGACAGGGGAAGTGTTGGATGGCTACACCTTC. Protein: CASSTRTGEVLDGYTF.

This chain uses TRBV7-2 with TRBJ2-1; D is uncertain. Deletions cut 3 bases from V and 6 bases from J, with 12 bases between. The germline CDR1 and CDR2 sequences are SGHTA and FQGNSA. CDR3 length equals 14 residues. The CDR3 bases are TGTGCCAGCAGCTTTGGCCGTGTGTCCAATGAGCAGTTCTTC. It codes for CASSFGRVSNEQFF. Full variable domain (missing parts from reference TRBV7-2 and TRBJ2-1): GAGVSQSPSNKVTEKGKDVELRCDPISGHTALYWYRQSLGQGLEFLIYFQGNSAPDKSGLPSDRFSAERTGGSVSTLTIQRTQQEDSAVYLCASSFGRVSNEQFFGPGTRLTVL.

This clone turned up a few times. This chain uses TRBV27 with TRBJ2-1; TRBD2 might be the D (6 bases). The CDR3 contains 15 residues. The ends were cut back, 1 base at V and 5 bases at J, with 12 bases in the middle. Germline V lookup: CDR1 MNHEY, CDR2 SMNVEV (reference sequence). In nucleotides, the CDR3 is TGTGCCAGCAGTTTATTGCCTAGCGTGAACAATGAGCAGTTCTTC. This sequence encodes CASSLLPSVNNEQFF.

The chain has TRBV6-1 and TRBJ2-1; D is unresolved. The germline V gene has CDR1 MNHNS and CDR2 SASEGT. V dropped 2 bases and J dropped 8 bases, with 7 bases sitting between them. The CDR3 covers 12 residues. CDR3 sequence: CASSEPPHEQFF. For the CDR3, the DNA is TGTGCCAGCAGTGAACCCCCCCATGAGCAGTTCTTC.

The V and J genes are TRBV2 and TRBJ2-7, with D perhaps being TRBD1 or TRBD2 (5 bases each). Germline V gene data show CDR1 as SNHLY and CDR2 as FYNNEI. Trimming stripped 6 bases from V and 1 base from J, with 13 bases between. The CDR3 has 14 residues. As DNA, the CDR3 is TGTGCCAGCAGCGGGACGGTATGGTCCTACGAGCAGTACTTC. Translating it yields CASSGTVWSYEQYF.

The chain has TRBV6-5 and TRBJ1-1; no definite D call. Trimming left V 3 bases short and J 1 base short, with 12 bases between. CDR3 length: 15 residues. Germline CDR1 reads MNHEY; CDR2 reads SVGAGI. The CDR3 protein is CASSYQAGENTEAFF. The CDR3, as DNA: TGTGCCAGCAGTTATCAGGCAGGAGAGAACACTGAAGCTTTCTTT.

DNA for the CDR3: TGCAGCGTTGGAATCTATGGGAACACTGAAGCTTTCTTT. Translating gives CSVGIYGNTEAFF. The chain carries TRBV29-1 and TRBJ1-1; D is unresolved. Germline V lookup: CDR1 SQVTM, CDR2 ANQGSEA. V was shortened by 4 bases and J by 1 base, with 10 bases between the two germline ends. This CDR3 spans 13 amino acids.

This clone was counted a few times. The J gene is TRBJ1-5, the V gene TRBV4-1; D is unclear. The CDR3 has 14 residues. Germline CDR1 and CDR2: MGHRA and YSYEKL. Trimming removed 3 bases from V and 3 bases from J, with 9 bases in between. DNA for the CDR3: TGCGCCAGCAGCCACGAGATCTACAATCAGCCCCAGCATTTT. It encodes CASSHEIYNQPQHF.

The CDR3 DNA reads TGTGCCAGCAGCCAAAGTCGGGCCAACGTCCTGACTTTC. Protein product: CASSQSRANVLTF. This rearrangement joins TRBV4-2 to TRBJ2-6; D not resolved. CDR1 is LGHNA and CDR2 is YNFKEQ in the germline V gene. Trimming cost V 2 bases and J 5 bases, with 4 bases left between them. The CDR3 runs to 13 residues.

The chain couples TRBV28 to TRBJ2-7; D might be TRBD2 (6 bases). Trimming took off 7 bases at V and 0 bases at J, with 13 bases between the two ends. Looked up from germline, CDR1 is MDHEN and CDR2 is SYDVKM. The CDR3 extends over 14 amino acids. The CDR3 sequence is CASNPLGGSYEQYF. The CDR3 DNA sequence: TGTGCCAGCAACCCACTGGGGGGCTCCTACGAGCAGTACTTC.

The sample holds one count of this clone. The chain combines TRBV4-1 with TRBJ2-7, with 13 bases matching TRBD2. CDR3 length equals 18 residues. Trimming cost V 4 bases and J 5 bases; bases outside gene matches: 14. Germline V lookup: CDR1 MGHRA, CDR2 YSYEKL. CDR3 residues: CASSLGYKLAGGPNEQYF. In DNA form, the CDR3 reads TGCGCCAGCAGCCTTGGATACAAACTAGCGGGGGGGCCAAACGAGCAGTACTTC.

V gene TRBV30 combines with J gene TRBJ1-5; no firm D call. Germline lookup yields CDR1 GTSNPN and CDR2 SVGIG (reference sequence). V lost 1 base and J 0 bases, leaving 10 bases between the germline ends. The CDR3 length is 15 residues. The CDR3 DNA follows: TGTGCCTGGAGTGCTGGGTCCCTTAGCAATCAGCCCCAGCATTTT. Amino acid sequence: CAWSAGSLSNQPQHF.

J is TRBJ2-3 and V is TRBV6-6; D call uncertain. The CDR3 totals 15 residues. V lost 4 bases, J lost 3 bases, and 14 bases lay in between. Germline V gene sequence: CDR1 MNHNY, CDR2 SVGAGI (reference sequence). This CDR3 is CASSSPSESTDTQYF. The CDR3, as DNA: TGTGCCAGCAGTTCGCCCAGCGAATCGACAGATACGCAGTATTTT.

This sequence joins TRBV7-2 and TRBJ2-1; 8 bases agree with TRBD2. Germline CDR1 SGHTA, CDR2 FQGNSA. CDR3 length: 13 amino acids. The ends lost 5 bases at V and 9 bases at J; junction bases unmatched: 6. The CDR3 reads CASSTREGGEQFF. The CDR3 DNA reads as TGTGCCAGCAGCACCCGGGAGGGGGGTGAGCAGTTCTTC.

V is TRBV7-2 and J is TRBJ2-5; no clear D gene. The germline CDR1 and CDR2 sequences are SGHTA and FQGNSA. V was pared by 0 bases and J by 4 bases, with 6 bases between. This CDR3 contains 13 residues. This CDR3 reads CASSLAPRETQYF. CDR3 coding DNA: TGTGCCAGCAGCTTAGCCCCTCGAGAGACCCAGTACTTC.

The gene calls are TRBV29-1 and TRBJ2-5; D uncertain. V was clipped by 6 bases and J by 2 bases, with 7 bases between them. CDR3 size: 11 residues. Germline lookup yields CDR1 SQVTM and CDR2 ANQGSEA. In DNA form, the CDR3 reads TGCAGCGTCCTCGTACAAGAGACCCAGTACTTC. Amino acid sequence: CSVLVQETQYF.

The chain carries TRBV5-8 and TRBJ1-5; D unresolved. V lost 2 bases and J 4 bases, leaving 1 base between the germline ends. Germline CDR1 and CDR2: SGHTS and YDEGEE. This CDR3 is built from 11 residues. CDR3: CASSFNQPQHF. The CDR3 DNA sequence: TGTGCCAGCAGCTTTAATCAGCCCCAGCATTTT.

J is TRBJ2-3 and V is TRBV2; 12 bases are a match to TRBD1. Per the germline V gene, CDR1 is SNHLY and CDR2 is FYNNEI. This CDR3 has 13 amino acids. V dropped 11 bases and J dropped 4; count of bases not matched to a gene: 4. The CDR3 DNA reads TGTGCCGGGACAGGGGGCGACGCAGATACGCAGTATTTT. Translation: CAGTGGDADTQYF. Filled out from reference TRBV2 and TRBJ2-3, the complete variable domain reads EPEVTQTPSHQVTQMGQEVILRCVPISNHLYFYWYRQILGQKVEFLVSFYNNEISEKSEIFDDQFSVERPDGSNFTLKIRSTKLEDSAMYFCAGTGGDADTQYFGPGTRLTVL.

This clone was observed a few times. The rearrangement links TRBV6-5 to TRBJ2-7, with D perhaps TRBD1 or TRBD2 (5 bases each). The CDR3 extends over 13 amino acids. Germline V lookup: CDR1 MNHEY, CDR2 SVGAGI. The V and J ends lost 5 bases and 6 bases respectively, with 14 bases between them. The CDR3 DNA follows: TGTGCCAGCAGTAGAGGGGTTAGTTTCGAGCAGTACTTC. It translates to CASSRGVSFEQYF.

The V gene is TRBV6-6, the J gene TRBJ2-7, with D perhaps being TRBD1 or TRBD2 (7 bases each). With 0 bases removed from V and 6 bases from J, the gap between germline ends came to 15 bases. The germline CDR1 and CDR2 sequences are MNHNY and SVGAGI (reference sequence). The CDR3 covers 15 residues. CDR3 bases: TGTGCCAGCAGTTACTCAGCGGGACAGTTACTCGAGCAGTACTTC. Residues: CASSYSAGQLLEQYF.

The chain couples TRBV19 to TRBJ2-5; 11 bases line up with TRBD1. CDR1 and CDR2 from the germline V gene are LNHDA and SQIVND (reference sequence). The CDR3 sequence is 17 residues long. V lost 4 bases, J lost 2 bases, and 9 bases stayed unmatched. CDR3 DNA sequence: TGTGCCAGTAGTACGACCGGGACAGGGGGTCGGCAAGAGACCCAGTACTTC. Its protein product is CASSTTGTGGRQETQYF.

This sequence joins TRBV7-2 and TRBJ2-7, with TRBD2 matching over 8 bases. Germline V gives CDR1 SGHTA, CDR2 FQGNSA. Unmatched junction bases numbered 9, after V lost 5 bases and J lost 3 bases. CDR3 length: 15 amino acids. The CDR3 spells CASSVGGGTSYEQYF. DNA for the CDR3: TGTGCCAGCAGCGTTGGTGGTGGGACTAGCTACGAGCAGTACTTC.

The V and J genes are TRBV5-6 and TRBJ2-7; perhaps D is TRBD1 or TRBD2 (5 bases each). V lost 0 bases and J lost 7, with 8 bases in between. This CDR3 contains 12 residues. CDR1 and CDR2 (germline): SGHDT, YYEEEE. CDR3 coding DNA: TGTGCCAGCAGCTTGGAGGGGACGGAGCAGTACTTC. Protein sequence: CASSLEGTEQYF. Full variable domain (remainder filled in from reference TRBV5-6 and TRBJ2-7): DAGVTQSPTHLIKTRGQQVTLRCSPKSGHDTVSWYQQALGQGPQFIFQYYEEEERQRGNFPDRFSGHQFPNYSSELNVNALLLGDSALYLCASSLEGTEQYFGPGTRLTVT.